Presented here are 23 T cell receptor beta chains from one specimen sequenced in a study of T cells in Graves' hyperthyroidism and ophthalmopathy (dated by TCRdb to between 2019 and 2020). The library was produced with multiplex PCR. This sample was sequenced with an Illumina HiSeq 2000. The TCR beta CDR3 regions were amplified from the RNA transcripts. A first-round RT-PCR of the TCR CDR3 used the HTBI primer set with the Qiagen OneStep RT-PCR kit. The public reads were run again by TCRdb, first through fastp at Q25 and then through MiXCR, and only productive beta chains were kept. Each entry is one CDR3 protein sequence, shown with its most common DNA and genes. The sample includes some 550,000 distinct CDR3 sequences, with 16% observed a single time. The ten largest clones represent roughly 3.3% of the sample. The sample consisted of blood. The receptors were gathered from a woman aged 40 to 55 with Graves' ophthalmopathy.

This clonotype has ten or more counts. This chain uses TRBV3-1 with TRBJ2-7, with D unclear. This CDR3 is 15 amino acids long. V was trimmed by 0 bases and J by 0 bases, leaving 9 bases between them. Germline-derived CDR1 and CDR2 are LGHDT and YNNKEL (reference sequence). CDR3 region: CASSQEGQTSYEQYF. CDR3 coding DNA: TGTGCCAGCAGCCAAGAGGGCCAGACCTCCTACGAGCAGTACTTC.

This chain connects TRBV11-2 to TRBJ1-1, with a tentative D call TRBD1 (5 bases). This CDR3 is built from 15 residues. Trimming took off 5 bases at V and 1 base at J, with 14 bases between the two ends. Per the germline V gene, CDR1 is SGHAT and CDR2 is FQNNGV. This CDR3 reads CASSRLGTANTEAFF. As DNA, the CDR3 is TGTGCCAGCAGCCGGTTGGGGACGGCGAACACTGAAGCTTTCTTT.

This clonotype was observed a handful of times. The chain carries TRBV2 and TRBJ1-6; D call uncertain. This CDR3 has 14 residues. The germline gives CDR1 SNHLY, CDR2 FYNNEI. Trimming removed 7 bases from V and 12 bases from J, with 19 bases in between. The CDR3 DNA reads as TGTGCCAGCACAACGACGGCGATGAGGGAACCCCTCCACTTT. It encodes CASTTTAMREPLHF.

The table lists this clonotype with many counts. V usage is TRBV7-9 and J usage is TRBJ2-1, with TRBD2 matching over 11 bases. The CDR3 consists of 15 residues. In germline, CDR1 is SEHNR, CDR2 FQNEAQ (reference sequence). V trimming: 2 bases; J trimming: 7 bases; junction bases outside the gene matches: 4. The CDR3 sequence: CASSLKGLAENEQFF. The CDR3 nucleotides read TGTGCCAGCAGCTTAAAGGGACTAGCGGAAAATGAGCAGTTCTTC.

The table lists this clonotype with many counts. A junction boundary mismatches the germline segment, possibly from a read error. V gene TRBV3-1 combines with J gene TRBJ1-1, with D possibly matching TRBD1 (6 bases). In germline, CDR1 is LGHDT, CDR2 YNNKEL (reference sequence). This CDR3 is built from 14 residues. Here the CDR3 DNA reads TGTGCCAGCAGCCTTACAGGGCGGTGGGCTGAAACTTTCTTT. Encoded protein: CASSLTGRWAETFF.

This chain joins TRBV11-2 and TRBJ2-3; tentatively, D is TRBD1 or TRBD2 (5 bases each). Trimming pared 5 bases from V and 3 bases from J, leaving 18 bases between. The length of the CDR3 is 16 residues. Germline values: CDR1 SGHAT, CDR2 FQNNGV. CDR3 region: CASSPPEGLVTDTQYF. The CDR3 DNA is TGTGCCAGCAGCCCACCTGAGGGGCTGGTTACAGATACGCAGTATTTT.

This clonotype has just a few counts. The gene calls are TRBV10-3 and TRBJ2-3; 15 positions agree with TRBD2. The V gene's germline CDR1 is ENHRY and CDR2 SYGVKD. V lost 3 bases and J lost 5; bases outside the gene matches: 6. This CDR3 contains 17 residues. Here the CDR3 DNA reads TGTGCCATCAGTGATACTGGACTAGCGGGAGGGAGAGATACGCAGTATTTT. It specifies CAISDTGLAGGRDTQYF.

The V gene is TRBV5-5, the J gene TRBJ2-3; D not resolved. This CDR3 spans 15 amino acids. CDR1 is SGHKS, CDR2 YYEKEE, per germline (reference sequence). V shed 4 bases and J shed 0 bases, with 12 bases lying between them. The CDR3 spells CASSPPYRSTDTQYF. As DNA, the CDR3 is TGTGCCAGCAGCCCTCCCTATAGGAGCACAGATACGCAGTATTTT.

Many counts were recorded for this clonotype. The chain carries TRBV7-2 and TRBJ2-2; 9 bases are shared with TRBD1. The V segment lost 4 bases and the J segment 4 bases; nucleotides outside the gene matches: 4. Germline loops: CDR1 SGHTA, CDR2 FQGNSA. CDR3 length: 15 amino acids. The CDR3 sequence is CASSSLQGATGELFF. CDR3 in DNA: TGTGCCAGCAGCTCGCTACAGGGGGCCACCGGGGAGCTGTTTTTT.

This clonotype came up many times. The rearrangement links TRBV29-1 to TRBJ1-1; D may be TRBD1 (5 bases). Germline assignment: CDR1 SQVTM and CDR2 ANQGSEA. V lost 7 bases to trimming and J lost 5 bases, with 17 bases between them. The CDR3 spans 13 residues. CDR3 sequence reads: CSAETLGGTEAFF. The CDR3, as DNA: TGCAGCGCCGAGACTCTGGGGGGGACTGAAGCTTTCTTT.

The table lists this clonotype with many counts. The chain is built from TRBV11-3 and TRBJ1-6, with D unresolved. The V and J ends lost 5 bases and 8 bases respectively, with 10 bases between them. Per the germline V gene, CDR1 is SGHNT and CDR2 is YENEEA. The CDR3 is 13 amino acids. Here the CDR3 DNA reads TGTGCCAGCAGCCTTGTATCGGATTCACCCCTCCACTTT. Translation gives CASSLVSDSPLHF.

V gene TRBV13 combines with J gene TRBJ2-2; 14 bases are a match to TRBD2. Germline CDR1 and CDR2: PRHDT and FYEKMQ (reference sequence). The CDR3 runs 18 residues. J was trimmed by 0 bases and V by 6 bases; bases with no gene match: 6. The CDR3 loop is CASSRGLAGGTNTGELFF. CDR3 DNA: TGTGCCAGCAGTCGCGGACTAGCGGGAGGCACGAACACCGGGGAGCTGTTTTTT.

This clonotype came up a few times. The rearrangement joins TRBV10-3 to TRBJ1-1, with 7 bases lining up with TRBD1. The CDR3 covers 12 residues. J gave up 4 bases and V 8 bases, and 4 bases lay outside the gene matches. Germline V gene lookup returns CDR1 ENHRY and CDR2 SYGVKD. As DNA, the CDR3 is TGTGCCATCCGAGACAGGGCCACTGAAGCTTTCTTT. It specifies CAIRDRATEAFF.

As regards this clonotype: A read error may produce the germline difference seen at one junction end. V usage is TRBV19 and J usage is TRBJ2-5; TRBD1 is a possible D gene (6 bases). The CDR3 has 17 residues. Germline V CDR1 and CDR2: LNHDA, SQIVND (reference sequence). The DNA for the CDR3 is TGTGCCAGTAGTAGACCGGACAGTATGAAGTTGAAAGAGACCCAGTGCTTC. This gives the protein CASSRPDSMKLKETQCF.

This clonotype was observed many times. This chain links TRBV15 with TRBJ2-1, with D uncertain. Germline V gene data show CDR1 as LNHNV and CDR2 as YYDKDF (reference sequence). Trimming removed 5 bases at V and 0 bases at J, with 20 bases between. The CDR3 runs 18 residues. CDR3 sequence reads: CATSHEPFRWSSYNEQFF. CDR3 nucleotides: TGTGCCACCAGCCATGAACCCTTCAGGTGGAGCTCCTACAATGAGCAGTTCTTC.

In its sample, this clonotype was seen many times. The chain couples TRBV11-2 to TRBJ2-1, with TRBD2 matching 15 bases. CDR3 length: 20 amino acids. CDR1 is SGHAT, CDR2 FQNNGV, per germline. Unmatched junction bases numbered 11, after V lost 4 bases and J lost 1 base. CDR3 protein: CASSSSGLAGGPRSYNEQFF. CDR3 coding DNA: TGTGCCAGCAGCTCATCCGGACTAGCGGGAGGGCCTAGATCCTACAATGAGCAGTTCTTC. Full variable domain (rest looked up from reference TRBV11-2 and TRBJ2-1): EAGVAQSPRYKIIEKRQSVAFWCNPISGHATLYWYQQILGQGPKLLIQFQNNGVVDDSQLPKDRFSAERLKGVDSTLKIQPAKLEDSAVYLCASSSSGLAGGPRSYNEQFFGPGTRLTVL.

This chain uses TRBV12-3 or TRBV12-4 with TRBJ2-1; 7 bases map to TRBD1. This CDR3 comprises 15 residues. J lost 5 bases, V lost 3 bases, and 7 bases had no gene match. The CDR3 loop is CASSFDRVINNEQFF. In DNA form, the CDR3 reads TGTGCCAGCAGTTTCGACAGGGTAATTAACAATGAGCAGTTCTTC.

The chain is built from TRBV28 and TRBJ1-2; D is possibly TRBD1 (5 bases). The CDR3 is 16 residues long. Trimming left V 10 bases short and J 3 bases short, with 24 bases between. Looked up from germline, CDR1 is MDHEN and CDR2 is SYDVKM. Here the CDR3 reads CATKLRGWALDYGYTF. The CDR3 nucleotides are TGTGCCACCAAACTACGGGGGTGGGCCCTAGACTATGGCTACACCTTC.

This clonotype was counted many times. The gene calls are TRBV11-2 and TRBJ2-3, with 11 nucleotides matching TRBD2. The V gene end was trimmed by 5 bases and the J gene end by 6 bases; junction bases not matched to a gene: 10. There are 16 residues in the CDR3. From germline, CDR1 is SGHAT and CDR2 FQNNGV. CDR3 nucleotide sequence: TGTGCCAGCAGCCAGGGACTAGCGGTCGGTGGGGATACGCAGTATTTT. This gives the protein CASSQGLAVGGDTQYF.

This clonotype was counted a few times. The rearrangement joins TRBV20-1 to TRBJ2-1, with D maybe TRBD1 (7 bases). The germline V gene encodes CDR1 DFQATT and CDR2 SNEGSKA (reference sequence). V was pared by 6 bases and J by 3 bases, with 18 bases between. The CDR3 is made up of 15 amino acids. In DNA form, the CDR3 reads TGCAGTGCGCCGGGGGACAGTTCTAGCTACAATGAGCAGTTCTTC. Translated: CSAPGDSSSYNEQFF.

At least ten counts were recorded for this clonotype. CDR3 nucleotide sequence: TGTGCCAGCAGAACAGGGAACTACGAGCAGTACTTC. Translated: CASRTGNYEQYF. This rearrangement joins TRBV2 to TRBJ2-7, with a possible D match to TRBD1 (6 bases). The CDR3 is made up of 12 amino acids. Trimming stripped 6 bases from V and 3 bases from J, with 9 bases between. Germline V CDR1 and CDR2: SNHLY, FYNNEI.

At least ten counts were recorded for this clonotype. The J gene is TRBJ1-5, the V gene TRBV2; D gene ambiguous. Germline V gene sequence: CDR1 SNHLY, CDR2 FYNNEI. V was pared by 4 bases and J by 4 bases, with 14 bases between. CDR3 length equals 15 residues. The CDR3 protein is CASSVDGRRNQPQHF. The CDR3 nucleotides are TGTGCCAGCAGTGTAGACGGACGGAGAAATCAGCCCCAGCATTTT.

This clonotype was seen repeatedly, ten times or more. The chain joins TRBV12-3 or TRBV12-4 to TRBJ2-5; 10 positions agree with TRBD2. The CDR3 spans 16 residues. Losses at the gene ends were 3 bases for V and 3 bases for J; bases not matched to a gene: 7. CDR3 sequence: CASSFTSGAGEETQYF. The DNA of the CDR3 is TGTGCCAGCAGTTTCACTAGCGGGGCTGGGGAAGAGACCCAGTACTTC.